This entry describes one TCR beta chain. The V end was cut by 1 base, the J end by 4 bases, with 14 bases between. CDR3 size: 15 residues. The germline V gene has CDR1 LGHNA and CDR2 YSLEER. This record comes from a study of OX40 agonist ivuxolimab in advanced cancers. The cohort excluded patients with autoimmune disease history or systemic immunosuppression. The assay was immunoSEQ multiplex PCR, and TCRdb's table has in-frame clones only and misses some. The sample carries about 28,000 clones, approximately 91% recorded once. V usage is TRBV4-3 and J usage is TRBJ2-7; D uncertain. The sequencing here drew on CD4+ or CD8+ T cells sorted from blood, taken in a trial of the OX40 agonist ivuxolimab. The sequence came from an adult with an advanced solid tumor such as melanoma, head and neck, liver or kidney cancer. This chain's CDR3 is CASSQVARGRYEQYF. Written as DNA, the CDR3 is TGCGCCAGCAGCCAAGTGGCCCGTGGACGATACGAGCAGTACTTC.